Listed below are T cell receptor beta chains from one sample, sequenced in a study of cytomegalovirus exposure and HLA in healthy donors. Only in-frame clones appear in the TCRdb table, and some are missing; sequencing was by immunoSEQ multiplex PCR. The data hold around 100,000 clones, with around 77% observed a single time. Sample: PBMCs. These receptors were collected from a man in his forties or fifties in good health and CMV-seropositive. Each CDR3 is given with its conserved first and last residue. D genes are given only for firm matches. Expanded clones are given a class, and other clones once, few, many or no size at all.

V	D	size	J	DNA	CDR3
TRBV6-5	-	-	TRBJ1-1	TGTGCCAGCAGTTACTCATCACAGGGAACGACTGAAGCTTTCTTT	CASSYSSQGTTEAFF
TRBV7-5	-	-	TRBJ2-7	TGTGTCAGAAGCTTCGACCTCCCGGGACAGGGCTCCTACGAGCAGTACTTC	CVRSFDLPGQGSYEQYF
TRBV7-9	-	-	TRBJ2-4	TGTGCCAGCAGCTTTGATACAGGGAGCCTAGCCAAAAACATTCAGTACTTC	CASSFDTGSLAKNIQYF
TRBV2	-	-	TRBJ1-1	TGTGCCAGCAGTGTGGAGGGGCTCGTATCTGAAGCTTTCTTT	CASSVEGLVSEAFF
TRBV5-5	TRBD2	once	TRBJ2-1	TGTGCCAGCAGCTTGGTGTCGGGGAGGGGCCAGACCTCCTACAATGAGCAGTTCTTC	CASSLVSGRGQTSYNEQFF
TRBV28	-	-	TRBJ1-4	TGTGCCAGCAGACCTACGGAGGAGGAAAAACTGTTTTTT	CASRPTEEEKLFF
TRBV5-8	-	-	TRBJ2-5	TGTGCCAGCAGCTTGAAGCAAAGGGGAGAGACCCAGTACTTC	CASSLKQRGETQYF
TRBV7-3	-	-	TRBJ1-5	TGTGCCAGCAGCTACCCTATTGTGTCCCAGCGAGCAAATCAGCCCCAGCATTTT	CASSYPIVSQRANQPQHF
TRBV2	TRBD1	-	TRBJ1-2	TGTGCCAGCAGTAAGGGGGCCAACTATGGCTACACCTTC	CASSKGANYGYTF
TRBV19	TRBD1	-	TRBJ2-1	TGTGCCAGTAGTATGGTGGGACAGGGATCGGGGAATGAGCAGTTCTTC	CASSMVGQGSGNEQFF
TRBV4-3	-	-	TRBJ2-1	TGCGCCAGCAGCCAAGATATATCGTCGGATGTAGGGAGCAACAATGAGCAGTTCTTC	CASSQDISSDVGSNNEQFF
TRBV7-8	-	-	TRBJ2-1	TGTGCCAGCAGCTTACTCAATGAGCAGTTCTTC	CASSLLNEQFF
TRBV6-5	-	once	TRBJ1-5	TGTGCCAGCAGTTACTCGCAGGGGATTCAGCCCCAGCATTTT	CASSYSQGIQPQHF
TRBV4-3	TRBD2	few	TRBJ2-1	TGCGCCAGCAGCCAAGATCGGATAGCGGGAGGGCCTTACAATGAGCAGTTCTTC	CASSQDRIAGGPYNEQFF
TRBV9	TRBD2	-	TRBJ2-1	TGTGCCAGCAGCCCTAGCGGGAGCCCCTCCAATGAGCAGTTCTTC	CASSPSGSPSNEQFF
TRBV6-5	TRBD1	-	TRBJ1-1	TGTGCCAGCGGAGAGGGACAGGGGGGGACCACTGAAGCTTTCTTT	CASGEGQGGTTEAFF
TRBV9	-	few	TRBJ2-7	TGTGCCAGCAGCGAGGGGGACCAAGAGCAGTACTTC	CASSEGDQEQYF
TRBV7-8	-	few	TRBJ2-2	TGTGCCAGCAGTAGGACAGCGAACACCGGGGAGCTGTTTTTT	CASSRTANTGELFF
TRBV9	-	-	TRBJ2-3	TGTGCCAGCAGCGTAGGGGCAGTTAGCACAGATACGCAGTATTTT	CASSVGAVSTDTQYF
TRBV4-3	-	-	TRBJ2-3	TGCGCCAGCAGCCAAGTCTCGGGGAATGGAGATACGCAGTATTTT	CASSQVSGNGDTQYF
TRBV29-1	TRBD1	once	TRBJ1-1	TGCAGCGTGGACAGGGGCTATAACACTGAAGCTTTCTTT	CSVDRGYNTEAFF
TRBV7-2	-	-	TRBJ1-2	TGTGCCAGCAGCTCGCGGACAGCCCGAGATGGCTACACCTTC	CASSSRTARDGYTF
TRBV6-6	-	-	TRBJ1-5	TGTGCCAGTCGGGGGGACGGGAGTGGGTATCAGCCCCAGCATTTT	CASRGDGSGYQPQHF
TRBV2	TRBD2	once	TRBJ2-3	TGTGCCAGCAGTGAAGATCGTCTAGCGGATTTATTAGATCTGGCAAGGGGTACGCAGTATTTT	CASSEDRLADLLDLARGTQYF
TRBV28	-	-	TRBJ2-2	TGTGCCAGCAGTTTACGACGGAACAGGGCCTTTAAGGGGGAGCTGTTTTTT	CASSLRRNRAFKGELFF
TRBV18	TRBD2	few	TRBJ2-7	TGTGCCAGCTCACCAGGTCAATCGGGAGGGCCTCGTTACGAGCAGTACTTC	CASSPGQSGGPRYEQYF
TRBV7-9	-	once	TRBJ2-7	TGTGCCAGCAGCCCCACAGGGTACGAGCAGTACTTC	CASSPTGYEQYF
TRBV4-2	-	-	TRBJ2-7	TGTGCCAGCAGCCCAGCGGGACACCTAATGGGGGAGCAGTACTTC	CASSPAGHLMGEQYF
TRBV5-1	TRBD2	-	TRBJ2-3	TGCGCCAGCAGCCCCTCTCTTGGACTAGCTATAGGCACAGATACGCAGTATTTT	CASSPSLGLAIGTDTQYF
TRBV7-8	TRBD2	-	TRBJ2-7	TGTGCCAGCAGTCCTGGGGGGGGAGGGTACGAGCAGTACTTC	CASSPGGGGYEQYF
TRBV10-3	TRBD1	-	TRBJ1-1	TGTGCCATCAGTGAATTCCGGGACAGGGGGACTGAAGCTTTCTTT	CAISEFRDRGTEAFF
TRBV4-3	TRBD1	-	TRBJ2-7	TGCGCCAGCAGCCCGACAGGGACACTCTCCTACGAGCAGTACTTC	CASSPTGTLSYEQYF
TRBV10-3	TRBD2	-	TRBJ2-2	TGTGCCATCAGTGCTAGCGGGACCGCGAACACCGGGGAGCTGTTTTTT	CAISASGTANTGELFF
TRBV7-2	TRBD1	-	TRBJ2-5	TGTGCCAGCAGCCGGGACAGCTACCAAGAGACCCAGTACTTC	CASSRDSYQETQYF
TRBV6-5	TRBD1	-	TRBJ1-1	TGTGCCAGCAGACCCTCCGGGACAGGGGGTGTAGCTTTCTTT	CASRPSGTGGVAFF
TRBV28	TRBD1	-	TRBJ2-7	TGTGCCAGCAGTGTCCAGGGGGCCTACGAGCAGTACTTC	CASSVQGAYEQYF
TRBV27	-	-	TRBJ1-4	TGTGCCAGCAGTTTATGGGGTGGGGCGAATGAAAAACTGTTTTTT	CASSLWGGANEKLFF
TRBV5-1	TRBD1	few	TRBJ2-4	TGCGCCAGCAGCATAACGCCGGGACAGGGAAACATTCAGTACTTC	CASSITPGQGNIQYF
TRBV27	TRBD2	-	TRBJ2-2	TGTGCCAGCAGTTGGAAGGGACTAGCGGGAGTAGTCTCCAACACCGGGGAGCTGTTTTTT	CASSWKGLAGVVSNTGELFF
TRBV4-2	TRBD1	-	TRBJ1-2	TGTGCCAGCAGTTCAGGGGGAGACTATGGCTACACCTTC	CASSSGGDYGYTF
TRBV28	TRBD2	-	TRBJ2-7	TGTGCCAGTGGACAGCTGACTAGCGGGCGCTACGAGCAGTACTTC	CASGQLTSGRYEQYF
TRBV2	TRBD2	few	TRBJ2-7	TGTGCCAGCAGAGACGGGACTATAACCTACGAGCAGTACTTC	CASRDGTITYEQYF
TRBV5-6	-	-	TRBJ2-5	TGTGCCAGCAGCTTTAGGGAGTACGAGACCCAGTACTTC	CASSFREYETQYF
TRBV4-2	-	few	TRBJ1-4	TGTGCCAGCAGCCAAGATGGACTAGAGGGTGAAAAACTGTTTTTT	CASSQDGLEGEKLFF
TRBV7-9	TRBD1	-	TRBJ2-3	TGTGCCAGCAGTTGGACAGGAACCACAGATACGCAGTATTTT	CASSWTGTTDTQYF
TRBV5-1	-	-	TRBJ2-2	TGCGCCAGCAGCTTGAGTGGGGAGTACACCGGGGAGCTGTTTTTT	CASSLSGEYTGELFF
TRBV7-9	-	-	TRBJ2-7	TGTGCCAGCAGCTTAGCCAAGACAGGGGAGGGCGAGCAGTACTTC	CASSLAKTGEGEQYF
TRBV5-6	-	-	TRBJ1-6	TGTGCCAGCAGCTCCACTCCGCCGAATTCACCCCTCCACTTT	CASSSTPPNSPLHF
TRBV19	-	-	TRBJ2-1	TGTGCCAGTAGTAGGGACGGGAGCAATTACAATGAGCAGTTCTTC	CASSRDGSNYNEQFF
TRBV2	TRBD2	-	TRBJ2-1	TGTGCCAGCAGCGGGACTAGCGGGGATTACAATGAGCAGTTCTTC	CASSGTSGDYNEQFF
TRBV28	-	once	TRBJ2-7	TGTGCCAGCAGTTCGAGTGTCGGGGTGGCCGACGAGCAGTACTTC	CASSSSVGVADEQYF
TRBV29-1	TRBD2	-	TRBJ2-1	TGCAGCGTTGAATTTGGACTAGCGGATAGAGCCCTCTCGTTTGAGCAGTTCTTC	CSVEFGLADRALSFEQFF
TRBV30	TRBD2	-	TRBJ2-3	TGTGCCTGGAGTGCCCGGGGGGGACGGGGCACAGATACGCAGTATTTT	CAWSARGGRGTDTQYF
TRBV5-4	TRBD1	-	TRBJ2-5	TGTGCCAGCAGCTTGACTACAGGGGGACAAGAGACCCAGTACTTC	CASSLTTGGQETQYF
TRBV2	TRBD1	-	TRBJ1-1	TGTGCCAGCAGGAGGGACAGGGGGTTACATGAAGCTTTCTTT	CASRRDRGLHEAFF
TRBV7-9	TRBD2	-	TRBJ2-5	TGTGCCAGCAGCCCCGGGGAGGCGGGGGGTCCGTACTTC	CASSPGEAGGPYF
TRBV5-8	TRBD1	-	TRBJ1-4	TGTGCCAGCAGCTTGCTGGACAGGGTGAGTGAAAAACTGTTTTTT	CASSLLDRVSEKLFF
TRBV7-9	TRBD2	-	TRBJ2-7	TGTGCCAGCAGCTTAATGGCTAGCGGCTACGAGCAGTACTTC	CASSLMASGYEQYF
TRBV28	TRBD2	once	TRBJ2-1	TGTGCCAGCAGTTCTCCGGGACTAGCGGGAGGGGGAGAGCAGTTCTTC	CASSSPGLAGGGEQFF
TRBV15	-	-	TRBJ2-7	TGTGCCACCAGTGACGCAGGGATCTCCTACGAGCAGTACTTC	CATSDAGISYEQYF